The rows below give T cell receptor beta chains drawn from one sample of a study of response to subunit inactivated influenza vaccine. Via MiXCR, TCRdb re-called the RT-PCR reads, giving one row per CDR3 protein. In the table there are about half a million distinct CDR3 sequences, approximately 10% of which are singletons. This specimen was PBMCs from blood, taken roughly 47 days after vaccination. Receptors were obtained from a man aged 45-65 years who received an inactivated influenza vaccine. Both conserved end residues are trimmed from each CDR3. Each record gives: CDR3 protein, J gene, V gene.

ASSQDPAAGQDTQY | TRBJ2-3 | TRBV4-1
ASSPMTRPNNEQF | TRBJ2-1 | TRBV6-1
SARDIGSGTEAF | TRBJ1-1 | TRBV20-1
SASADRGLFEQY | TRBJ2-7 | TRBV20-1
ASRWGRGRNEQY | TRBJ2-7 | TRBV12-3/TRBV12-4
ASSVGLAEAGELF | TRBJ2-2 | TRBV9
ASSQVGTGNTEAF | TRBJ1-1 | TRBV4-1
SARVISREKDYNEQF | TRBJ2-1 | TRBV20-1
ASSLGPGGLGDEKLF | TRBJ1-4 | TRBV5-1
ASREEDSYNEQF | TRBJ2-1 | TRBV2
ASSVTGNNSPLH | TRBJ1-6 | TRBV6-2/TRBV6-3
ASSIPPGLAGVTDTQY | TRBJ2-3 | TRBV5-5
ASSVAPNGGAYEQY | TRBJ2-7 | TRBV9
ASSGGGVGTDTQY | TRBJ2-3 | TRBV28
ASSTLAGDYNEQY | . | TRBV5-5
ASSRLAGNHGEQF | TRBJ2-1 | TRBV5-5
ASSLALIETQY | TRBJ2-5 | TRBV7-9
ASSLGGRGTEAF | TRBJ1-1 | TRBV12-3/TRBV12-4
ASSRQGDSNQPQH | TRBJ1-5 | TRBV6-1
ASSVLAVSYEQY | TRBJ2-7 | TRBV2
ASSFGRVSSYNEQF | TRBJ2-1 | TRBV7-8
ASSGGQGREGYT | TRBJ1-2 | TRBV5-1
ASSLTGTGAYNSPLH | TRBJ1-6 | TRBV27
ASSYGRVNQPQH | TRBJ1-5 | TRBV7-2
ASSTSGRHTGELF | TRBJ2-2 | TRBV13
ASSTWTDQETQY | TRBJ2-5 | TRBV5-1
SASTLAGESYNEQF | TRBJ2-1 | TRBV20-1
SARDSLLGRGNEQY | TRBJ2-7 | TRBV20-1
ASSELGSYGYT | TRBJ1-2 | TRBV6-1
ASSPGTL | TRBJ1-1 | TRBV6-2/TRBV6-3
ASSLASADSSYEQY | TRBJ2-7 | TRBV7-6
ASSSPIERGTDTQY | TRBJ2-3 | TRBV28
ASSFTPTNEKLF | TRBJ1-4 | TRBV7-2
ASSQERDSGTKTQY | TRBJ2-5 | TRBV3-1
SANLGGGVETQY | TRBJ2-5 | TRBV20-1
ASRTWANTDTQY | TRBJ2-3 | TRBV5-6
ASMHPPNEQF | TRBJ2-1 | TRBV12-3/TRBV12-4
ASSLQASGGNEQF | TRBJ2-1 | TRBV5-1
AISPRGPSDGYT | TRBJ1-2 | TRBV10-3
ASSLQGTGYEQY | TRBJ2-7 | TRBV7-2
ASSSRDRASGANVLT | TRBJ2-6 | TRBV21-1
ASSRQYAVGSGNTIY | TRBJ1-3 | TRBV4-3
AWSSSILSSGANVLT | TRBJ2-6 | TRBV30
AVATGVNTEAF | TRBJ1-1 | TRBV11-2
ASSLSQNPEAF | TRBJ1-1 | TRBV28